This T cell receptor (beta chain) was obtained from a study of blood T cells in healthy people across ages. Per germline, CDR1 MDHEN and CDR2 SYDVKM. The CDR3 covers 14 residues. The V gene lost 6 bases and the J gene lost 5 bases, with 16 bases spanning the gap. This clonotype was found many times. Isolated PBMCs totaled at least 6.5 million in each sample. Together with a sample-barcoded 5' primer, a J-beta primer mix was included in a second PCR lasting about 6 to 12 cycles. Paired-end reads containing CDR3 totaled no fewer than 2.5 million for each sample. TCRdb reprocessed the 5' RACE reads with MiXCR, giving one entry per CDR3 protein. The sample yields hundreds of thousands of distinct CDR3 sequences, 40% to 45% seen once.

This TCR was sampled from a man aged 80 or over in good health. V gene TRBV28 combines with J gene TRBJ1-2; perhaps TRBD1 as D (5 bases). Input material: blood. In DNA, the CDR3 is TGTGCCAGCAGCTCTCCCGGGACCGATTATGGCTACACCTTC. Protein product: CASSSPGTDYGYTF.